A single sample gave rise to the 14 T cell receptor beta chains below, sequenced in a study of cytomegalovirus exposure and HLA in healthy donors. PCR involved 60 Vbeta and 13 Jbeta primers. Clones were read by immunoSEQ multiplex PCR, and TCRdb kept only the in-frame ones, dropping some. Of 70,000 to 95,000 clones listed, roughly 58% are singletons. Sequencing was carried out using PBMCs. The receptors stem from a woman in her twenties or thirties in good health and CMV-seropositive.

This chain uses TRBV4-2 with TRBJ2-3, with 7 bases identical to TRBD1. V shed 0 bases, J shed 6 bases, and the junction held 9 bases outside the gene matches. In germline, CDR1 is LGHNA, CDR2 YNFKEQ. This CDR3 is built from 16 residues. The DNA of the CDR3 is TGTGCCAGCAGCCAAGAAGGGGGCCGCACGGGCGATACGCAGTATTTT. It translates to CASSQEGGRTGDTQYF.

This sequence joins TRBV6-6 and TRBJ2-3; TRBD2 matches 8 bases. J lost 2 bases, V lost 5 bases, and 9 bases had no gene match. This CDR3 spans 16 amino acids. Germline-derived CDR1 and CDR2 are MNHNY and SVGAGI (reference sequence). The CDR3 bases are TGTGCCAGCAGTGGCCAAAAAGCGGGGGACACAGATACGCAGTATTTT. Translation gives CASSGQKAGDTDTQYF.

This clone has just one count. This chain uses TRBV18 with TRBJ1-2, with D unclear. Trimming removed 6 bases at V and 5 bases at J, with 7 bases between. CDR1 is KGHSH and CDR2 is LQKENI in the germline V gene. The CDR3 covers 11 residues. The CDR3 sequence: CASSSGYGYTF. Here the CDR3 DNA reads TGTGCCAGCTCGTCGGGGTATGGCTACACCTTC.

The CDR3 sequence: CASTQQGRTGELFF. The CDR3 nucleotides are TGTGCCAGCACCCAACAGGGGCGCACCGGGGAGCTGTTTTTT. J is TRBJ2-2 and V is TRBV27; 7 positions agree with TRBD1. CDR1 MNHEY and CDR2 SMNVEV come from the germline V gene (reference sequence). The CDR3 has 14 amino acids. The junction had 6 bases not matched to a gene; V was cut back by 7 bases and J by 4 bases.

This CDR3 is CASSPSRGQVSYEQYF. CDR3 sequence (DNA): TGTGCCAGCTCACCTTCAAGGGGACAGGTCTCCTACGAGCAGTACTTC. V and J are TRBV18 and TRBJ2-7; TRBD1 aligns across 8 bases. Trimming cost V 3 bases and J 0 bases; bases outside gene matches: 7. CDR3 length equals 16 residues. Per the germline V gene, CDR1 is KGHSH and CDR2 is LQKENI.

The J gene is TRBJ2-7, the V gene TRBV5-4; 9 positions agree with TRBD2. V shed 4 bases and J 3 bases; nucleotides not matched to a gene: 8. Germline values: CDR1 SGHNT, CDR2 YYREEE (reference sequence). The CDR3 spans 15 residues. In DNA, the CDR3 is TGTGCCAGCAGCGCGGGAGGGGGGGATCTCTACGAGCAGTACTTC. Translated: CASSAGGGDLYEQYF. Using reference TRBV5-4 and TRBJ2-7 for the parts outside the CDR3, the full variable domain is ETGVTQSPTHLIKTRGQQVTLRCSSQSGHNTVSWYQQALGQGPQFIFQYYREEENGRGNFPPRFSGLQFPNYSSELNVNALELDDSALYLCASSAGGGDLYEQYFGPGTRLTVT.

The chain recombines TRBV28 with TRBJ2-7; 12 bases agree with TRBD1. Trimming cost V 6 bases and J 9 bases; bases outside gene matches: 6. CDR3 size: 13 residues. In germline, CDR1 is MDHEN, CDR2 SYDVKM. CDR3 nucleotides: TGTGCCAGCAGGGGACAGGGGGCTCGGGCGCAGTACTTC. Encoded protein: CASRGQGARAQYF.

The gene calls are TRBV27 and TRBJ2-7, with 11 bases matching TRBD1. With V trimmed by 6 bases and J by 6 bases, 13 bases remained unmatched. CDR3 length: 16 residues. Germline values: CDR1 MNHEY, CDR2 SMNVEV (reference sequence). CDR3 sequence: CASSPVRDRGFFEQYF. CDR3 coding DNA: TGTGCCAGCAGCCCAGTACGGGACAGGGGGTTCTTCGAGCAGTACTTC.

This chain links TRBV6-4 with TRBJ2-1; 7 bases fit TRBD2. V lost 5 bases and J lost 12; bases outside the gene matches: 13. CDR1 and CDR2 (germline): MRHNA, SNTAGT. The CDR3 loop spans 14 amino acids. This CDR3 reads CASSLEAGKSGQFF. CDR3 nucleotides: TGTGCCAGCAGTCTGGAAGCGGGGAAGTCCGGGCAGTTCTTC.

About this clone: At one end, the junction sequence differs from germline, possibly due to a read error. This same CDR3 is encoded by further DNA sequences in the sample. The chain uses TRBV29-1 and TRBJ2-5, with 13 bases identical to TRBD2. CDR3 length: 16 residues. Germline CDR1 and CDR2: SQVTM and ANQGSEA. The CDR3 here is CSVDVWTSGGKETQYF. CDR3 nucleotides: TGTAGCGTTGACGTTTGGACTAGCGGGGGAAAAGAGACCCAGTACTTC.

In this sample, this clone turned up a few times. The V call is TRBV5-1, the J call TRBJ1-2; 8 bases fit TRBD1. CDR1 SGHRS and CDR2 YFSETQ come from the germline V gene. This CDR3 is 17 amino acids long. Germline trimming cut 1 base from V and 2 bases from J; bases unmatched to any gene: 10. CDR3 protein: CASSLTNPGQGNYGYTF. CDR3 sequence (DNA): TGCGCCAGCAGCTTGACTAATCCCGGACAGGGAAACTATGGCTACACCTTC.

The genes are TRBV5-4 and TRBJ1-1; D might be TRBD1 (6 bases). The CDR3 has 13 residues. Trimming left V 4 bases short and J 1 base short, with 8 bases between. Germline V lookup: CDR1 SGHNT, CDR2 YYREEE (reference sequence). The CDR3 sequence is CASSMTGNTEAFF. CDR3 coding DNA: TGTGCCAGCAGCATGACAGGGAACACTGAAGCTTTCTTT.

The genes are TRBV4-1 and TRBJ1-2; D gene ambiguous. CDR3 length equals 14 residues. Germline V gene lookup returns CDR1 MGHRA and CDR2 YSYEKL. With 5 bases removed from V and 2 bases from J, the gap between germline ends came to 12 bases. CDR3 region: CASSVTEENYGYTF. CDR3 coding DNA: TGCGCCAGCAGCGTCACCGAAGAGAACTATGGCTACACCTTC.

The J gene is TRBJ1-3, the V gene TRBV11-3, with 7 bases aligning to TRBD1. The CDR3 runs 15 residues. Germline CDR1 SGHNT, CDR2 YENEEA. V lost 5 bases and J lost 7; bases outside the gene matches: 11. CDR3 sequence (DNA): TGTGCCAGCAGCAGGGACAGTCTCCCGGGGAACACCATATATTTT. It translates to CASSRDSLPGNTIYF.